The present TCR beta chain was sequenced within a study of blood T cell repertoires in COVID-19. As for the study in general: Researchers got acute and convalescent COVID-19 samples from the United States, Italy and Spain. The cDNA or gDNA used as material had been derived from T cells, B-cell-depleted T cells, or PBMCs.

CDR1 is LNHDA and CDR2 is SQIVND in the germline V gene (reference sequence). The CDR3 runs to 13 residues. Trimming cost V 6 bases and J 5 bases; bases outside gene matches: 6. As originally analysed: Reference gene primer amplification yielded estimated nucleated cell counts. Assay used: immunoSEQ multiplex PCR; TCRdb lists only in-frame clones, some missing. V and J calls and clone size are given by that table; D and trimming were obtained from the DNA. The sample contains roughly 150,000 clones, roughly nine tenths of which appear only once. The sequenced sample consisted of peripheral blood. This clonotype was obtained from an older woman with acute or convalescent COVID-19. The V and J genes are TRBV19 and TRBJ1-1; 7 positions match TRBD1. For the CDR3, the DNA is TGTGCCAGTAGCGAGGGGGCGCGGACTGAAGCTTTCTTT. Translated, it gives CASSEGARTEAFF.